This T cell receptor beta chain derives from a study of beta chain features in type 1 diabetes. Without exception, sorted populations had purity beyond 98%. The entirety of the isolated RNA underwent reverse transcription, so expressed TCRB transcripts were sequenced. The table came from immunoSEQ multiplex PCR; TCRdb's copy has only in-frame clones and leaves some out. The sample includes 240,000 or so clones, 27% of them seen just once. Trimming at V came to 8 bases and at J to 10 bases, leaving 15 bases not matched to a gene. The CDR3 contains 14 residues. The germline CDR1 and CDR2 sequences are SQVTM and ANQGSEA.

The sequence came from a man aged 25 to 45 in good health. The specimen sequenced was central memory CD4+ T cells from blood. The rearrangement uses TRBV29-1 and TRBJ2-1; 9 bases map to TRBD2. CDR3 sequence reads: CSLLLAGTRGEQFF. For the CDR3, the DNA is TGCAGCCTACTTCTAGCGGGGACCAGGGGCGAGCAGTTCTTC.